This TCR beta chain was profiled in a study of T-cell reconstitution after alpha-beta-depleted transplantation in children. This sample's TCRbeta library carried unique molecular identifier barcodes. MiXCR, applied by TCRdb to the PCR reads, yields one record per CDR3 protein. Among some 530,000 distinct CDR3 sequences listed, approximately 13% were seen once. This clonotype was seen a handful of times. Germline V lookup: CDR1 SQVTM, CDR2 ANQGSEA. The CDR3 consists of 14 residues. V shed 6 bases and J 3 bases; nucleotides not matched to a gene: 8. The chain is built from TRBV29-1 and TRBJ2-5, with TRBD2 matching 9 bases. The sequencing here drew on PBMCs from the stem cell graft donor, taken from the stem cell graft. This clonotype was obtained from a human donor who donated a stem cell graft to a child with combined immunodeficiency. The CDR3 DNA sequence: TGCAGCGTCGGACATAGCGGGGGAGAAGAGACCCAGTACTTC. Translating it yields CSVGHSGGEETQYF.